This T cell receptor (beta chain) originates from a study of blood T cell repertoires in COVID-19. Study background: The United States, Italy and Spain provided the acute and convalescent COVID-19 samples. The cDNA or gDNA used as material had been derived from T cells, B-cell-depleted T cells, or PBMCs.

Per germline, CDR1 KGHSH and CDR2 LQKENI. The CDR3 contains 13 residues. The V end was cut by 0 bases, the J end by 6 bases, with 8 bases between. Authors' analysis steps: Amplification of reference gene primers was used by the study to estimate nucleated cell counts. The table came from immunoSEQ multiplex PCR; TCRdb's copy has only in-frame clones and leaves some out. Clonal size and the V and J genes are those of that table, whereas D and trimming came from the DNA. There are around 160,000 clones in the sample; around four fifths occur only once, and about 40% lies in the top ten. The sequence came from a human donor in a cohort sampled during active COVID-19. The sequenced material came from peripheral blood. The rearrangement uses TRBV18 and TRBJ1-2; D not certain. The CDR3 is CASSPPSGDGYTF. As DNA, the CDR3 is TGTGCCAGCTCACCACCGTCGGGAGATGGCTACACCTTC. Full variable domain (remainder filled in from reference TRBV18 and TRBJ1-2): NAGVMQNPRHLVRRRGQEARLRCSPMKGHSHVYWYRQLPEEGLKFMVYLQKENIIDESGMPKERFSAEFPKEGPSILRIQQVVRGDSAAYFCASSPPSGDGYTFGSGTRLTVV.